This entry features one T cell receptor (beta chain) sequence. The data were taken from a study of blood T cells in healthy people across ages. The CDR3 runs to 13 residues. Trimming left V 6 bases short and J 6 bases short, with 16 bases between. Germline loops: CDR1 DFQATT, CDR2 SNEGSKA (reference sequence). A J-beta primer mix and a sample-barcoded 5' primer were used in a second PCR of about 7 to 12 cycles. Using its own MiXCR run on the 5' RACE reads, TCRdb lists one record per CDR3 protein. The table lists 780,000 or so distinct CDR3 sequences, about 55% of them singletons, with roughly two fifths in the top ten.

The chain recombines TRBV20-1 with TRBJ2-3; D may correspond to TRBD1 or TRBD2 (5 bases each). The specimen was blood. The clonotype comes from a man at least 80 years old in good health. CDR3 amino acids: CSAPGPGSDTQYF. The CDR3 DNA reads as TGCAGTGCGCCCGGGCCAGGGAGTGATACGCAGTATTTT.